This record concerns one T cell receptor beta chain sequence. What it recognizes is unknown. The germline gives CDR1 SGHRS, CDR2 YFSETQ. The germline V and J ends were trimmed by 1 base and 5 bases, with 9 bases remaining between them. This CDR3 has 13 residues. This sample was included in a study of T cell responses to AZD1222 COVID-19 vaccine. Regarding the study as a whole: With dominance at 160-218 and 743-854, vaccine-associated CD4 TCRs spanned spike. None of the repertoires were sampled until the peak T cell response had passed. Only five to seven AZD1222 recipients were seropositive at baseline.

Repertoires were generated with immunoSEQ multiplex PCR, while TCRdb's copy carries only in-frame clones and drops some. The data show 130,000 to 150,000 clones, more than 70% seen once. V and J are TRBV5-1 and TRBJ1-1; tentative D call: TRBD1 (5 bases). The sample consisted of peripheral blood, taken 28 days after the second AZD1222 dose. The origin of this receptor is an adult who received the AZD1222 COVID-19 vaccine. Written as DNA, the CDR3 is TGCGCCAGCAGCTTGCCCCAGGGTACTGAAGCTTTCTTT. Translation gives CASSLPQGTEAFF.